The next 8 T cell receptor beta chains were all read from a single sample in a study of blood T cell repertoires in COVID-19. The assay was immunoSEQ multiplex PCR, and TCRdb's table has in-frame clones only and misses some. The profile shows about 180,000 clones, around 85% of them singletons. Input material: PBMCs or T cells enriched from blood (not recorded which). All receptors come from a man in his forties or fifties who had recovered from COVID-19.

This rearrangement joins TRBV21-1 to TRBJ1-2; the table's D call, TRBD1, has no DNA check behind it. TRBV21-1 is described as a pseudogene. The CDR3 has 16 amino acids. CDR3 region: CASSSPRTGGDYGYTF. DNA of the CDR3: TGTGCCAGCAGCAGCCCTAGGACAGGGGGCGACTATGGCTACACCTTC.

This clone was detected only once. The chain joins TRBV10-3 to TRBJ2-7; tentatively, D is TRBD1 (5 bases). Germline-derived CDR1 and CDR2 are ENHRY and SYGVKD. The CDR3 has 15 amino acids. V lost 4 bases to trimming and J lost 1 base, with 14 bases between them. The CDR3 bases are TGTGCCATCAGTGTTCAGGGAAAAGAGTCCTACGAGCAGTACTTC. Protein: CAISVQGKESYEQYF.

The V and J genes are TRBV14 and TRBJ2-3; possibly TRBD1 for D (5 bases). The V end was cut by 0 bases, the J end by 2 bases, with 12 bases between. The CDR3 extends over 16 amino acids. Germline assignment: CDR1 SGHDN and CDR2 FVKESK. The CDR3 nucleotides are TGTGCCAGCAGCCAAGATGTGACAGTCTTCACAGATACGCAGTATTTT. Protein product: CASSQDVTVFTDTQYF.

This chain connects TRBV7-9 to TRBJ1-5; D is uncertain. CDR1 and CDR2 from the germline V gene are SEHNR and FQNEAQ (reference sequence). V shed 3 bases and J shed 0 bases, with 6 bases lying between them. This CDR3 comprises 14 residues. The CDR3 loop is CASSFGPSNQPQHF. The CDR3 nucleotides are TGTGCCAGCAGCTTTGGGCCTAGCAATCAGCCCCAGCATTTT.

This chain joins TRBV10-3 and TRBJ2-7, with a possible D match to TRBD2 (6 bases). The CDR3 sequence is 14 residues long. The V end lost 6 bases, the J end lost 3 bases, and 15 bases lay between the germline ends. Per germline, CDR1 ENHRY and CDR2 SYGVKD. The CDR3 loop reads CAIRSGGSDYEQYF. The CDR3 DNA reads as TGTGCCATCAGATCCGGGGGTAGCGACTACGAGCAGTACTTC.

This clone was seen just once. The chain uses TRBV4-2 and TRBJ2-1, with TRBD2 matching 10 bases. Germline-derived CDR1 and CDR2 are LGHNA and YNFKEQ. Trimming at V came to 4 bases and at J to 0 bases, leaving 15 bases not matched to a gene. The CDR3 is 20 residues long. CDR3 region: CASSRRTSGSSTSSYNEQFF. In nucleotides, the CDR3 is TGTGCCAGCAGCCGTAGGACTAGCGGTTCTTCGACGAGCTCCTACAATGAGCAGTTCTTC.

Concerning this clone itself: The sample has other DNA sequences that encode this CDR3 too. The V gene is TRBV5-1, the J gene TRBJ1-4, with unresolved D. The ends were cut back, 5 bases at V and 0 bases at J, with 5 bases in the middle. The CDR3 covers 13 residues. Germline V CDR1 and CDR2: SGHRS, YFSETQ. The CDR3 region is CASRRSTNEKLFF. The CDR3 coding sequence is TGCGCCAGCAGGCGATCAACTAATGAAAAACTGTTTTTT.

This clone was seen a handful of times. The J gene is TRBJ2-7, the V gene TRBV21-1; TRBD2 was called by the table and not checked on the DNA. TRBV21-1 has pseudogene status. This CDR3 has 14 amino acids. The CDR3 nucleotides are TGTGCCAGCACCGCTCTTAGCCTAGAAGACGAGCAGTACTTC. Protein: CASTALSLEDEQYF.